What follows describes a single T cell receptor (beta chain). The CDR3 spans 14 residues. V lost 5 bases and J lost 6, with 14 bases in between. Germline loops: CDR1 LNHDA, CDR2 SQIVND (reference sequence). These data come from a study of cytomegalovirus exposure and HLA in healthy donors. PCR amplification relied on 60 Vbeta primers (plus 13 Jbeta primers). The repertoire was sequenced with immunoSEQ multiplex PCR; TCRdb's copy has only in-frame clones and lacks some. The sample carries about 160,000 clones, under 90% recorded once. The chain carries TRBV19 and TRBJ1-5; D gene uncertain. Sequencing was carried out using PBMCs. The sequence came from a man aged 25 to 40 in good health and CMV-seronegative. Here the CDR3 DNA reads TGTGCCAGTAGTTTGTCGGGGTTACGTCAGCCCCAGCATTTT. The encoded protein is CASSLSGLRQPQHF.